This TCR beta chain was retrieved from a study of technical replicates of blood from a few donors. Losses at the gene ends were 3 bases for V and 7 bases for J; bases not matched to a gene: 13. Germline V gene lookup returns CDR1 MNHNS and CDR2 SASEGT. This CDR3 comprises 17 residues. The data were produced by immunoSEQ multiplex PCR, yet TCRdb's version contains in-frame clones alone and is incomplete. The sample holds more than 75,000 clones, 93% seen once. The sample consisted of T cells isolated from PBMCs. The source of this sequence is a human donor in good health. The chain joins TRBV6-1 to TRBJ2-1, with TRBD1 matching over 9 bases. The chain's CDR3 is CASSDRRWGQGWNEQFF. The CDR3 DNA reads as TGTGCCAGCAGTGATAGGAGGTGGGGACAGGGATGGAATGAGCAGTTCTTC.